The present T cell receptor (beta chain) was sequenced within a study of blood T cells in healthy people across ages. Germline values: CDR1 LGHNA, CDR2 YSLEER. J lost 4 bases, V lost 1 base, and 8 bases had no gene match. The CDR3 is 16 amino acids. The use of a sample-barcoded 5' primer and a J-beta primer mix characterized a second PCR of roughly 7 to 12 cycles. TCRdb reprocessed the 5' RACE reads via MiXCR and lists one record per CDR3 protein. The sample consists of some 1.8 million distinct CDR3 sequences, about 39% of them appearing once. Study-wide points: Versus aged donors, long-lived donors had higher diversity and more naive CD4+ cells.

Details on this clonotype: Its target is not known.

The clonotype comes from a human donor in good health. The sample was blood. V is TRBV4-3 and J is TRBJ2-3; the match to TRBD2 covers 7 bases. Here the CDR3 DNA reads TGCGCCAGCAGCCAAGTAGCGGGCCCCCGCGCAGATACGCAGTATTTT. Translation gives CASSQVAGPRADTQYF.